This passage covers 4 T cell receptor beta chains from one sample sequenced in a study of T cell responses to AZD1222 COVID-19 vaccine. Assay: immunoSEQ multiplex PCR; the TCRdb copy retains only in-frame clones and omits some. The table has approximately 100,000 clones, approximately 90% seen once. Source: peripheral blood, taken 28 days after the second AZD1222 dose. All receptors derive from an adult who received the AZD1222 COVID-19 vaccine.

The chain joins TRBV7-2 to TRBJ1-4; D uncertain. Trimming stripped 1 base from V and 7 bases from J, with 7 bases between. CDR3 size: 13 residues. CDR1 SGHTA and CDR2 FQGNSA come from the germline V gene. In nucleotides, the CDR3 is TGTGCCAGCAGCTTAGTGGCTGCTGAAAAACTGTTTTTT. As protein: CASSLVAAEKLFF.

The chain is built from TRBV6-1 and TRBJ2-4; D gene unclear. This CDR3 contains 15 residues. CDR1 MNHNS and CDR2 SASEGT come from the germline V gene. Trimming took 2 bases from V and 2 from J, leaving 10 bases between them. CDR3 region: CASSEQPLPKNIQYF. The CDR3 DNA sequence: TGTGCCAGCAGTGAACAGCCCCTACCCAAAAACATTCAGTACTTC.

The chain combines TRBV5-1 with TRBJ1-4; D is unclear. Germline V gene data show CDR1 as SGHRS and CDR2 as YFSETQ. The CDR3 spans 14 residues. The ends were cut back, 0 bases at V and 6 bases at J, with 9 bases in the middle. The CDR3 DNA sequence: TGCGCCAGCAGCTTGGAGGCGGAGTATGAAAAACTGTTTTTT. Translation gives CASSLEAEYEKLFF.

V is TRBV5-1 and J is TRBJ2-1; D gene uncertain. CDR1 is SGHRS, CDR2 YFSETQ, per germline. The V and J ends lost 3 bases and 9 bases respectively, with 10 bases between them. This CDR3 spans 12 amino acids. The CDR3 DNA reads TGCGCCAGCAGCTCGGAGACGTTTGAGCAGTTCTTC. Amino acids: CASSSETFEQFF.